The 9 T cell receptor beta chains given below trace back to one sample, sequenced in a study of CD8 T cells in ankylosing spondylitis. TCRdb redid the calling of the 5' RACE reads with MiXCR, one entry per CDR3 protein. The repertoire holds 250,000 to 300,000 distinct CDR3 sequences, approximately 20% seen once, with around 8% in the top ten. The specimen was blood, either unsorted or a sorted T cell fraction (not recorded which). All receptors come from a male donor with ankylosing spondylitis or in good health (not recorded which).

This chain links TRBV12-3 or TRBV12-4 with TRBJ2-2; unclear D gene. Trimming shortened V by 0 bases and J by 8 bases, and 10 bases separated the two germline ends. The length of the CDR3 is 14 residues. The CDR3 sequence: CASSLAGLTGELFF. The CDR3 DNA follows: TGTGCCAGCAGTTTAGCGGGATTAACGGGGGAGCTGTTTTTT.

The chain employs TRBV27 and TRBJ1-2, with 8 bases lining up with TRBD1. Germline assignment: CDR1 MNHEY and CDR2 SMNVEV (reference sequence). Trimming at V came to 3 bases and at J to 8 bases, leaving 2 bases not matched to a gene. The CDR3 has 12 amino acids. In nucleotides, the CDR3 is TGTGCCAGCAGTTTTGCAGGGGGCGGCTACACCTTC. Protein product: CASSFAGGGYTF.

This clonotype was counted ten times or more. The chain joins TRBV5-6 to TRBJ2-5; 8 positions agree with TRBD1. Losses at the gene ends were 0 bases for V and 2 bases for J; bases not matched to a gene: 0. From germline, CDR1 is SGHDT and CDR2 YYEEEE. The CDR3 has 14 residues. This CDR3 is CASSLGQGQETQYF. The DNA of the CDR3 is TGTGCCAGCAGCTTGGGACAGGGGCAAGAGACCCAGTACTTC.

V gene TRBV21-1 combines with J gene TRBJ1-4. TRBV21-1 is designated a pseudogene. This CDR3 spans 12 amino acids. The CDR3 DNA sequence: TGTGCCAGCAGCAGGAAAGATGAAAAACTGTTTTTT. Translated, it gives CASSRKDEKLFF.

V and J are TRBV18 and TRBJ1-4, with 7 positions matching TRBD1. The germline gives CDR1 KGHSH, CDR2 LQKENI. The junction had 7 bases not matched to a gene; V was cut back by 3 bases and J by 0 bases. The CDR3 runs to 17 residues. CDR3 sequence: CASSPQGQDATNEKLFF. In nucleotides, the CDR3 is TGTGCCAGCTCACCCCAAGGACAGGACGCAACTAATGAAAAACTGTTTTTT.

As regards this clonotype: At one end, the junction sequence differs from germline, possibly due to a read error. This sequence joins TRBV10-2 and TRBJ1-5, with TRBD1 matching 9 bases. CDR1 and CDR2 (germline): WSHSY, SAAADI. This CDR3 contains 12 residues. Here the CDR3 reads CASRSDRGRISF. CDR3 nucleotides: TGCGCCAGCAGGTCCGACAGGGGGAGGATTTCCTTT.

A few counts support this clonotype. The chain employs TRBV5-1 and TRBJ2-1; 12 bases map to TRBD1. Trimming removed 4 bases from V and 9 bases from J; junction bases left unmatched: 11. In germline, CDR1 is SGHRS, CDR2 YFSETQ. The CDR3 is made up of 16 amino acids. CDR3 residues: CASSKTGTGGRGEQFF. The CDR3 nucleotides are TGCGCCAGCAGCAAGACCGGGACAGGGGGCCGAGGTGAGCAGTTCTTC.

The chain is built from TRBV2 and TRBJ2-1, with 7 bases matching TRBD2. CDR3 length: 15 amino acids. The germline V gene has CDR1 SNHLY and CDR2 FYNNEI. The J segment lost 2 bases and the V segment lost 2 bases, leaving 3 bases of the junction unmatched. The CDR3 sequence: CASSERGEPYNEQFF. The CDR3 nucleotides are TGTGCCAGCAGTGAACGGGGGGAGCCCTACAATGAGCAGTTCTTC. Together with reference TRBV2 and TRBJ2-1, the CDR3 gives the full variable domain: EPEVTQTPSHQVTQMGQEVILRCVPISNHLYFYWYRQILGQKVEFLVSFYNNEISEKSEIFDDQFSVERPDGSNFTLKIRSTKLEDSAMYFCASSERGEPYNEQFFGPGTRLTVL.

A few counts support this clonotype. The chain carries TRBV30 and TRBJ1-6; 7 nucleotides match TRBD1. Trimming removed 1 base from V and 11 bases from J; junction bases left unmatched: 5. Germline V gene sequence: CDR1 GTSNPN, CDR2 SVGIG (reference sequence). The CDR3 runs 13 residues. CDR3 in amino acids: CAWSGQGATPLHF. The CDR3 nucleotides read TGTGCCTGGAGTGGACAGGGTGCGACACCCCTCCACTTT.